Listed below are T cell receptor beta chains from one sample, sequenced in a study of T cell responses to AZD1222 COVID-19 vaccine. Clones were read by immunoSEQ multiplex PCR, and TCRdb kept only the in-frame ones, dropping some. The table has fewer than 180,000 clones, 80% to 95% seen once. Sequenced here: peripheral blood, sampled 28 days after the second AZD1222 dose. The receptors derive from an adult who received the AZD1222 COVID-19 vaccine. The CDR3 runs from the conserved cysteine through the conserved F or W. A D gene is named only where the DNA matches it firmly. Clone size is given for some rows only: seen once, a few or many times, or a class if the clone is expanded.

TRBD2	TRBV19	few	TRBJ2-1	CASSTGLEGGNEQFF	TGTGCCAGTAGTACGGGACTAGAAGGCGGCAATGAGCAGTTCTTC
-	TRBV5-1	-	TRBJ2-5	CASSLDPVQETQYF	TGCGCCAGCAGCTTGGACCCGGTCCAAGAGACCCAGTACTTC
-	TRBV19	-	TRBJ2-7	CASSLGSTYEQYF	TGTGCCAGTTCGCTGGGGAGTACCTACGAGCAGTACTTC
TRBD1	TRBV3-1/TRBV3-2	-	TRBJ2-4	CASSPGLSGQGIAKNIQYF	TGTGCCAGCAGCCCCGGTTTGTCGGGACAGGGAATAGCCAAAAACATTCAGTACTTC
-	TRBV2	-	TRBJ2-2	CATRDDNTGELFF	TGTGCCACCCGGGACGATAACACCGGGGAGCTGTTTTTT
-	TRBV4-1	once	TRBJ1-1	CASSQEWDNTEAFF	TGCGCCAGCAGCCAAGAGTGGGACAACACTGAAGCTTTCTTT
TRBD1	TRBV3-1/TRBV3-2	-	TRBJ1-5	CASSTRGQQPQHF	TGTGCCAGCAGCACCAGGGGGCAACAGCCCCAGCATTTT
-	TRBV6-5	-	TRBJ2-7	CASTLGYEQYF	TGTGCCAGCACTCTGGGTTACGAGCAGTACTTC
-	TRBV6-5	-	TRBJ2-6	CASTALSGANVLTF	TGTGCCAGCACGGCACTCTCTGGGGCCAACGTCCTGACTTTC
-	TRBV12-5	-	TRBJ2-7	CASGLISGRERAYEQYF	TGTGCTAGTGGTTTGATATCGGGTCGGGAGCGCGCCTACGAGCAGTACTTC
TRBD1	TRBV6-5	-	TRBJ1-2	CASKRQGDYGYTF	TGTGCCAGCAAGAGACAGGGGGACTATGGCTACACCTTC
-	TRBV7-9	-	TRBJ1-1	CASSFLNTEAFF	TGTGCCAGCAGCTTTTTGAACACTGAAGCTTTCTTT
-	TRBV24-1	-	TRBJ2-2	CATSDRLGNTGELFF	TGTGCCACCAGTGATAGGTTGGGGAACACCGGGGAGCTGTTTTTT
TRBD2	TRBV3-1/TRBV3-2	-	TRBJ2-1	CASSPTPGGNEQFF	TGTGCCAGCAGCCCTACCCCGGGGGGGAATGAGCAGTTCTTC
-	TRBV12-1	once	TRBJ2-2	CASSPGLVSGENTGELFF	TGTGCCAGCAGCCCCGGTCTGGTTAGCGGGGAGAACACCGGGGAGCTGTTTTTT
-	TRBV4-1	-	TRBJ2-3	CASSQKPDTQYF	TGCGCCAGCAGCCAGAAACCAGATACGCAGTATTTT
-	TRBV4-1	-	TRBJ2-7	CASSQGTVSEEQYF	TGCGCCAGCAGCCAAGGGACAGTCTCGGAGGAGCAGTACTTC
TRBD2	TRBV6-1	-	TRBJ2-1	CASSEAGRAGGLGEQFF	TGTGCCAGCAGTGAAGCGGGGAGAGCGGGAGGGTTAGGTGAGCAGTTCTTC
-	TRBV2	once	TRBJ2-2	CAVRRGTGELFF	TGTGCCGTGCGGCGGGGCACCGGGGAGCTGTTTTTT
-	TRBV27	-	TRBJ1-2	CASSLSTDTYGYTF	TGTGCCAGCAGTTTATCGACCGACACCTATGGCTACACCTTC
-	TRBV6-5	-	TRBJ2-7	CASSAVRAAYEQYF	TGTGCCAGCAGCGCCGTTAGGGCAGCCTACGAGCAGTACTTC
TRBD2	TRBV19	-	TRBJ2-3	CASSISQPRGAGAGGPNTQYF	TGTGCCAGTAGTATCTCCCAACCACGGGGCGCGGGAGCGGGAGGGCCAAATACGCAGTATTTT
-	TRBV19	few	TRBJ1-1	CASSIGTQNAEAFF	TGTGCCAGTAGTATAGGGACACAGAACGCTGAAGCTTTCTTT
TRBD1	TRBV5-4	-	TRBJ2-3	CASSPWGQPSTDTQYF	TGTGCCAGCAGCCCATGGGGACAGCCCAGCACAGATACGCAGTATTTT
-	TRBV10-3	-	TRBJ1-3	CAISESGVGRPSGNTIYF	TGTGCCATCAGTGAGTCTGGCGTTGGCAGGCCAAGTGGAAACACCATATATTTT
TRBD1	TRBV3-1/TRBV3-2	-	TRBJ1-1	CASSQNRQGKAFF	TGTGCCAGCAGCCAAAATAGACAGGGAAAAGCTTTCTTT
TRBD1	TRBV6-5	-	TRBJ2-7	CASNRGLDEQYF	TGTGCCAGTAACAGGGGGCTGGACGAGCAGTACTTC
-	TRBV4-2	-	TRBJ2-5	CASSQEGAREETQYF	TGTGCCAGCAGCCAAGAAGGGGCCAGGGAAGAGACCCAGTACTTC
TRBD1	TRBV20-1	-	TRBJ1-2	CSASSSGGHNYGYTF	TGCAGTGCTAGTAGCTCAGGGGGCCATAACTATGGCTACACCTTC
TRBD1	TRBV18	-	TRBJ1-6	CASSPGQNDNSPLHF	TGTGCCAGCTCACCGGGACAGAACGATAATTCACCCCTCCACTTT
TRBD1	TRBV6-5	-	TRBJ1-6	CASSQPGQGAWVHF	TGTGCCAGCAGTCAGCCCGGACAGGGGGCCTGGGTCCACTTT
-	TRBV25-1	-	TRBJ2-7	CASSTPQGIYEQYF	TGTGCCAGCAGTACCCCCCAGGGAATCTACGAGCAGTACTTC
-	TRBV10-1	-	TRBJ1-4	CASSDPQRPEKLFF	TGCGCCAGCAGTGATCCCCAGCGACCTGAAAAACTGTTTTTT
-	TRBV24-1	-	TRBJ2-3	CATSDLSGKADTQYF	TGTGCCACCAGTGATCTTTCCGGGAAGGCAGATACGCAGTATTTT
-	TRBV5-4	-	TRBJ1-2	CASSLDGYGYTF	TGTGCCAGCAGCCTGGACGGATATGGCTACACCTTC
TRBD2	TRBV2	-	TRBJ2-1	CASKLSGSSYNEQFF	TGTGCCAGCAAACTTAGCGGGAGCTCCTACAATGAGCAGTTCTTC
-	TRBV19	once	TRBJ1-1	CASTGTYLNTEAFF	TGTGCCAGTACGGGGACGTACTTGAACACTGAAGCTTTCTTT
-	TRBV4-1	-	TRBJ1-2	CASSQADWGIRNYGYTF	TGCGCCAGCAGCCAAGCGGATTGGGGCATCCGAAACTATGGCTACACCTTC
TRBD2	TRBV7-9	once	TRBJ2-2	CATQTGTSGNTGELFF	TGTGCCACACAAACCGGGACTAGCGGGAACACCGGGGAGCTGTTTTTT
TRBD1	TRBV6-5	-	TRBJ1-3	CASSPWTGWNTIYF	TGTGCCAGCAGTCCCTGGACAGGGTGGAACACCATATATTTT
-	TRBV7-2	-	TRBJ1-5	CASSLEAGRTQPQHF	TGTGCCAGCAGCTTAGAGGCAGGGCGGACGCAGCCCCAGCATTTT
-	TRBV25-1	once	TRBJ1-5	CASSESRGIGNQPQHF	TGTGCCAGCAGTGAATCCCGAGGGATTGGCAATCAGCCCCAGCATTTT
TRBD1	TRBV19	once	TRBJ1-6	CASSFADRGYNSPLHF	TGTGCCAGTAGTTTTGCGGACAGGGGTTATAATTCACCCCTCCACTTT
-	TRBV28	-	TRBJ1-2	CASSPDRVRKDGYTF	TGTGCCAGCAGTCCTGATAGAGTTAGAAAGGATGGCTACACCTTC
-	TRBV29-1	-	TRBJ2-3	CSVVGSPSTDTQYF	TGCAGCGTTGTCGGGAGTCCTAGCACAGATACGCAGTATTTT
-	TRBV9	-	TRBJ2-3	CASSVGASRGTDTQYF	TGTGCCAGCAGCGTAGGGGCTAGTCGGGGCACAGATACGCAGTATTTT
-	TRBV5-1	few	TRBJ2-7	CASSLGSSSQGNEQYF	TGCGCCAGCAGCCTTGGATCCTCTTCACAGGGCAACGAGCAGTACTTC
-	TRBV11-2	-	TRBJ1-4	CASSFLSTNEKLFF	TGTGCCAGCAGCTTTCTCTCAACTAATGAAAAACTGTTTTTT
-	TRBV5-6	-	TRBJ2-7	CASSLAVGYYEQYF	TGTGCCAGCAGCTTGGCCGTCGGATACTACGAGCAGTACTTC
-	TRBV28	-	TRBJ1-1	CASSPQRRTRNTEAFF	TGTGCCAGCAGCCCCCAGAGGAGAACCAGGAACACTGAAGCTTTCTTT
-	TRBV2	-	TRBJ1-4	CASSDKTSWAEKLFF	TGTGCCAGCAGCGATAAGACAAGCTGGGCTGAAAAACTGTTTTTT
TRBD2	TRBV19	-	TRBJ2-7	CASSIASGRAVYEQYF	TGTGCCAGTAGTATAGCTAGCGGGAGGGCCGTCTACGAGCAGTACTTC
TRBD1	TRBV7-8	-	TRBJ1-3	CASSSTGGGNTIYF	TGTGCCAGCAGCTCAACAGGGGGAGGAAACACCATATATTTT
-	TRBV6-1	-	TRBJ2-5	CASSEAADLRETQYF	TGTGCCAGCAGTGAAGCAGCAGACCTCCGGGAGACCCAGTACTTC
-	TRBV29-1	-	TRBJ2-5	CSVERGEEVTQYF	TGCAGCGTTGAAAGGGGGGAGGAAGTAACCCAGTACTTC